This T cell receptor beta chain was recovered during a study of T cells in women clearing cervical HPV infection. Study in general: Women with histologically confirmed HPV16-related CIN3 or worse, 2 with invasive cancer, served as cases.

Germline CDR1 DFQATT, CDR2 SNEGSKA (reference sequence). This CDR3 region has 12 residues. The V end lost 3 bases, the J end lost 2 bases, and 7 bases lay between the germline ends. Profiling relied on immunoSEQ multiplex PCR, and the TCRdb table lists in-frame clones only, not all of them. Its table records tens of thousands of clones. Whole-study findings and limits: Cases carried less TRBV6-7 than controls: 0.11% versus 0.16%. CIN3+ cases had significantly higher TCR richness than controls; evenness did not differ.

About this clone: Its cognate antigen is unknown. The DNA ends 3 residues before the CDR3 does, and the rest of the CDR3 is filled in from the germline J gene.

The sequencing sample was made of blood buffy coat. The TCR comes from a woman between 18 and 70 years old with a cervical HPV16 infection that either progressed to CIN3+ or cleared (not recorded which). V is TRBV20-1 and J is TRBJ2-5, with unresolved D. The DNA read from the CDR3 is TGCAGTGCTAGTCCGCAGCAAGAGACC. Encoded protein: CSASPQQET. The CDR3, in full, reads CSASPQQETQYF.